This T cell receptor beta chain was identified during a study of regulatory T cells in long-lasting Graves disease. This CDR3 has 13 amino acids. Germline assignment: CDR1 SGHRS and CDR2 YFSETQ. V was pared by 0 bases and J by 2 bases, with 6 bases between. In this sample, this clonotype turned up many times. Its antigen is unknown. Time point in this sample: persistent/refractory GD, antithyroid drugs over 5 years with positive TRAb. The TCR library was prepared using RNA isolated from PBMCs. Study conclusions and caveats: Results may be inaccurate due to the small sample size.

Library construction for TCR beta used iRepertoire HTBI primers and Arm-PCR of CDR3 regions. Each CDR3 protein is one row after TCRdb ran MiXCR on the multiplex PCR reads. Here the sample spans about 430,000 distinct CDR3 sequences, around a fifth being singletons. This material consisted of peripheral blood mononuclear cells (PBMCs), taken when the disease was refractory, from a patient treated with antithyroid drugs. This TCR derives from a female donor with Graves disease. The chain combines TRBV5-1 with TRBJ2-7; no firm D call. The CDR3 is CASSLADPYEQYF. CDR3 sequence (DNA): TGCGCCAGCAGCTTGGCTGACCCCTACGAGCAGTACTTC.